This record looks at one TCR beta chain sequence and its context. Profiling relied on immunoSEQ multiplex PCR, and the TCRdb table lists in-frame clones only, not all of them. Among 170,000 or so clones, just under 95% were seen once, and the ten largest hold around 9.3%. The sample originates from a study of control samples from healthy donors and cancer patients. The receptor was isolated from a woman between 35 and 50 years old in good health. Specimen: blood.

The CDR3 loop is CASGLAQFYGYTF. For the CDR3, the DNA is TGTGCTAGTGGTTTGGCACAGTTCTATGGCTACACCTTC. The J gene is TRBJ1-2, the V gene TRBV12-5; no clear D. V was pared by 1 base and J by 4 bases, with 7 bases between. Germline V gene sequence: CDR1 LGHNT, CDR2 FRNRAP. CDR3 length: 13 amino acids. The variable domain in full, with the rest retrieved from reference TRBV12-5 and TRBJ1-2, is DARVTQTPRHKVTEMGQEVTMRCQPILGHNTVFWYRQTMMQGLELLAYFRNRAPLDDSGMPKDRFSAEMPDATLATLKIQPSEPRDSAVYFCASGLAQFYGYTFGSGTRLTVV.